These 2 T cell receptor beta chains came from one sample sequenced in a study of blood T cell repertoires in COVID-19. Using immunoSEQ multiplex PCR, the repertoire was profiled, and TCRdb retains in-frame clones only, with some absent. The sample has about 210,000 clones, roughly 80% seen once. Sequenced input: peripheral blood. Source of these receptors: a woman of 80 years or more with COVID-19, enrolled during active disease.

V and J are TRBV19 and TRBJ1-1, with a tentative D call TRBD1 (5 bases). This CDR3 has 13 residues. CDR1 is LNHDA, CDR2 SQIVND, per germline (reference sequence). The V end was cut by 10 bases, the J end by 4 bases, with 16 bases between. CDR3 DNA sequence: TGTGCCATTTCGGGGGAATTTGGCACTGAAGCTTTCTTT. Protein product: CAISGEFGTEAFF.

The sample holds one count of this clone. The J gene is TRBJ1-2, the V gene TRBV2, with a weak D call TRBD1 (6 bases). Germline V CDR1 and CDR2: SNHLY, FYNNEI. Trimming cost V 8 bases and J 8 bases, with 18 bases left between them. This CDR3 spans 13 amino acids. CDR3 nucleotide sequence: TGTGCCAGCCCGGACAGCGGGGGTTTGGGCTACACCTTC. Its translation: CASPDSGGLGYTF.